Below, one T cell receptor (beta chain) is given with its context. This clone came up a few times. Its antigen is not yet known. It has no much larger one-base neighbor in the sample; base qualities were not kept. Collaborating institutions collected whole blood in K2EDTA tubes following their own protocols. For TCRbeta analysis, collaborator samples were shipped as frozen whole blood, as isolated PBMCs, or as DNA extracted from either sample type. This sample stems from a study of blood T cell repertoires in COVID-19 (dated by TCRdb to the early 2020s). Context from the whole study: The collaborator samples originated in the United States, Italy and Spain and spanned the acute and convalescent phases of COVID-19. Nearly every sample came with metadata listing a de-identified subject ID, COVID-19 status, age in years and sex. Where available, HLA class I and class II types were taken from metadata supplied by the sample provider and were not determined by assay-based typing. Deeply sampled blood TCRbeta repertoires from subjects exposed to, actively infected with, or recovered from COVID-19 were included in the dataset. The repertoires were released in a freely available public database meant as a resource for research on the immune response to SARS-CoV-2. Samples were obtained from the ongoing ImmuneRACE study (first 160 participants) and from 1,254 subjects provided by 6 global collaborators. The material from the prospective study consisted of cDNA or gDNA derived from T cells, B-cell-depleted T cells, or PBMCs.

What the authors observed across the whole study: The amount of clinical and demographic metadata varied by source and participant and was provided uncurated.

TCRbeta CDR3 regions were amplified from genomic DNA using the immunoSEQ Assay, a bias-controlled multiplex PCR. The authors processed their data as follows. Nucleated cell counts per sample were estimated from amplification of reference gene primers within the assay. To quantify the absolute abundance of each unique TCRbeta CDR3 rearrangement, sequence reads were collapsed and filtered. For each sample, productive Simpson clonality was calculated as the square root of Simpson's diversity index across productive rearrangements. What TCRdb holds here is the immuneACCESS table cut down to in-frame rearrangements. Part of the clones is not present; checked against another copy, under half of the missing clones reflect an unresolved V gene, and the others are unexplained. The DNA was the basis for D and trimming; V, J and clone size are from that table. In this sample the table shows 130,000 or so clones, roughly 88% of which occur a single time. About 1.6% of the sample comes from the top ten.

Trimming leaves V shorter by 3 bases and J shorter by 4 bases, with the junction holding 6 bases beyond the gene matches. The CDR3, from cysteine to phenylalanine, totals 16 residues. CDR3 DNA only is kept here, 48 bases in frame from base 1. CDR1 and CDR2 are drawn from the germline V gene: SGHTA, FQGNSA. This sequence uses TRBV7-2 and TRBJ2-1; 10 nucleotides in the junction match TRBD2. The receptor comes from a woman aged 55-69 years with acute or convalescent COVID-19. The sequenced sample consisted of peripheral blood. Here the CDR3 is given as CASSFERGGSYNEQFF. DNA sequence: TGTGCCAGCAGCTTTGAGCGGGGGGGCTCATACAATGAGCAGTTCTTC.